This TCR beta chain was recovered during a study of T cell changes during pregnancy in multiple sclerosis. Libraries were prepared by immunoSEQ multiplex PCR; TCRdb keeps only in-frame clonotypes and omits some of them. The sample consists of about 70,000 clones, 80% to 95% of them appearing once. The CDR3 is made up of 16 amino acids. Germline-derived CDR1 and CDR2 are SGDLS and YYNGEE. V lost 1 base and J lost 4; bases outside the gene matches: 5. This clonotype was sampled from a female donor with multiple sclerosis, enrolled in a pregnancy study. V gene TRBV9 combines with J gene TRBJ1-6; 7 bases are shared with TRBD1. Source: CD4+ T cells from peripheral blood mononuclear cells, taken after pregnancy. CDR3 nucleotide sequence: TGTGCCAGCAGCGTAAGTCGGGACAGATATAATTCACCCCTCCACTTT. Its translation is CASSVSRDRYNSPLHF.